The T cell receptor beta chain under discussion was sequenced for a study of vaccination and CD4 T cells after COVID-19. Whole-study context: Six males and four females, two of them Hispanic, were enrolled as convalescents.

The CDR3 loop spans 14 amino acids. V shed 11 bases and J shed 1 base, with 12 bases lying between them. The germline V gene encodes CDR1 SNHLY and CDR2 FYNNEI. Treatment defined: approximately 11-day PBMC culture with coronavirus spike peptide pools or control peptides (ViraFEST assay). Collection of the unexposed donor's CD4+ T cells took place before the COVID-19 pandemic (2011-2018). PBMC cultures, at two million cells per well, received about 9.9 IU/ml IL-2 and about 9.3 ug/ml peptide pools. Cultured CD4+ T cells had their DNA profiled by the Oncomine TCR Beta short-read assay. Using the QIAamp micro DNA kit, genomic DNA was extracted from the CD4+ T cells that had been cultured. A single record per CDR3 protein comes from TCRdb applying MiXCR to the PCR reads. The sample has approximately 7,500 distinct CDR3 sequences; around a third are singletons. Concerning this clonotype: Its antigen is undetermined.

The receptor was isolated from a human donor in good health. Sequencing was performed on CD4+ T cells from blood, cultured in vitro. The chain couples TRBV2 to TRBJ2-6; the D gene is possibly TRBD2 (5 bases). The CDR3 bases are TGTGCCTTGACTCGGGGATCTGGGGCCAACGTCCTGACTTTC. Protein product: CALTRGSGANVLTF.